The 29 T cell receptor beta chains below were found in one sample sequenced in a study of vaccination effects on CD4 cells after COVID-19. Antigen-specific CD4+ T cells were expanded (with viral peptide pools) by the ViraFEST assay ahead of sequencing. CD4+ T cell isolation took place after approximately 11 days of culture. Participants were vaccinated with two doses of either the BNT162b2 or mRNA-1273 vaccine. Their recognized antigens are unknown. The repertoire was sequenced with immunoSEQ multiplex PCR; TCRdb's copy has only in-frame clones and lacks some. The data hold roughly 34,000 clones, with about four fifths observed a single time. Sequencing used CD4+ T cells from PBMCs cultured with HCoV-NL63 spike peptides, obtained after COVID-19 vaccination. The receptor set was obtained from a human donor who received a COVID-19 vaccine. Some clones in this sample may be carry-over from other donors' samples.

The chain has TRBV5-4 and TRBJ2-2, with TRBD1 matching over 9 bases. Germline V gene sequence: CDR1 SGHNT, CDR2 YYREEE (reference sequence). Trimming at V came to 3 bases and at J to 0 bases, leaving 3 bases not matched to a gene. CDR3 length equals 16 residues. The CDR3 here is CASSWGQGANTGELFF. CDR3 bases: TGTGCCAGCAGCTGGGGACAGGGCGCGAACACCGGGGAGCTGTTTTTT.

This rearrangement joins TRBV28 to TRBJ2-1, with D perhaps TRBD1 or TRBD2 (6 bases each). Germline V lookup: CDR1 MDHEN, CDR2 SYDVKM. This CDR3 comprises 16 residues. V was pared by 9 bases and J by 0 bases, with 18 bases between. The CDR3 protein is CASMPGGSSSYNEQFF. CDR3 DNA sequence: TGTGCCAGTATGCCCGGGGGCTCGAGCTCCTACAATGAGCAGTTCTTC.

This clone was counted between two and nine times. Other nucleotide sequences from this sample produce the same CDR3. The genes are TRBV7-2 and TRBJ1-5; D not resolved. V lost 1 base, J lost 7 bases, and 5 bases lay in between. The length of the CDR3 is 12 residues. From germline, CDR1 is SGHTA and CDR2 FQGNSA. CDR3 in amino acids: CASSLGGQPQHF. In DNA, the CDR3 is TGTGCCAGCAGCTTAGGGGGACAGCCCCAGCATTTT.

CDR3 DNA: TGTGCCAGCAGCTCTTTTTCGGGGGGCCAGCAGCCCCAGCATTTT. Translation gives CASSSFSGGQQPQHF. The chain combines TRBV7-2 with TRBJ1-5; a possible D gene is TRBD1 (6 bases). V was cut by 4 bases and J by 7 bases, with 17 bases left in between. The CDR3 has 15 amino acids. CDR1 and CDR2 from the germline V gene are SGHTA and FQGNSA. Variable domain in full (rest from reference TRBV7-2 and TRBJ1-5): GAGVSQSPSNKVTEKGKDVELRCDPISGHTALYWYRQSLGQGLEFLIYFQGNSAPDKSGLPSDRFSAERTGGSVSTLTIQRTQQEDSAVYLCASSSFSGGQQPQHFGDGTRLSIL.

This chain links TRBV2 with TRBJ1-5; D is perhaps TRBD1 (5 bases). Germline CDR1 reads SNHLY; CDR2 reads FYNNEI. This CDR3 is built from 13 residues. V lost 8 bases and J lost 12, with 20 bases in between. CDR3 DNA: TGTGCCAGCCTCTCCGGGACGGAGATCTTCCAGCATTTT. This translates into CASLSGTEIFQHF.

This chain uses TRBV7-2 with TRBJ2-1, with D perhaps matching TRBD1 (5 bases). The germline V gene encodes CDR1 SGHTA and CDR2 FQGNSA. The germline V and J ends were trimmed by 3 bases and 6 bases, with 24 bases remaining between them. CDR3 length: 18 residues. CDR3 in amino acids: CASSLLMYQGGLGNEQFF. The DNA for the CDR3 is TGTGCCAGCAGCTTGCTGATGTACCAGGGCGGATTAGGCAATGAGCAGTTCTTC.

The chain carries TRBV12-3 or TRBV12-4 and TRBJ2-2; D uncertain. The CDR3 totals 13 residues. Trimming left V 3 bases short and J 3 bases short, with 5 bases between. CDR3 DNA sequence: TGTGCCAGCAGTTTTGATTACACCGGGGAGCTGTTTTTT. This encodes CASSFDYTGELFF.

Comment on this clone: At one boundary the junction diverges from the germline segment, which might be a read error. The chain employs TRBV24-1 and TRBJ2-1; TRBD2 matches at 8 bases. The CDR3 is made up of 14 amino acids. Germline lookup yields CDR1 KGHDR and CDR2 SFDVKD. The CDR3 here is CATSAGGSFNEQFF. CDR3 in DNA: TGTGCCACCAGTGCGGGGGGGTCCTTCAATGAGCAGTTCTTC.

The table lists this clone with a few counts. The gene calls are TRBV30 and TRBJ1-5; TRBD1 matches at 8 bases. With 7 bases clipped from V and 2 bases from J, the junction kept 10 bases outside the gene matches. The germline V gene has CDR1 GTSNPN and CDR2 SVGIG (reference sequence). The CDR3 totals 15 residues. The CDR3 DNA reads TGTGCCTATCAGGGGGCCGGACTCCGCAATCAGCCCCAGCATTTT. Protein product: CAYQGAGLRNQPQHF.

This clone was observed a single time. The chain recombines TRBV5-1 with TRBJ2-3; the match to TRBD2 covers 12 bases. Trimming cost V 4 bases and J 5 bases; bases outside gene matches: 8. The CDR3 consists of 16 residues. CDR1 is SGHRS, CDR2 YFSETQ, per germline. The CDR3 nucleotides are TGCGCCAGCAGCCCCAGACTAGCGGGGGCGAGAGATACGCAGTATTTT. Its protein is CASSPRLAGARDTQYF.

J is TRBJ2-7 and V is TRBV7-2; D is uncertain. The ends were cut back, 0 bases at V and 3 bases at J, with 12 bases in the middle. CDR1 is SGHTA, CDR2 FQGNSA, per germline. There are 15 residues in the CDR3. The CDR3 loop reads CASSLATTYFYEQYV. The CDR3 DNA is TGTGCCAGCAGCTTAGCTACAACGTACTTCTACGAGCAGTACGTC.

This chain links TRBV6-2 or TRBV6-3 with TRBJ2-3, with D tentatively TRBD2 (6 bases). The length of the CDR3 is 12 residues. The V gene lost 2 bases and the J gene lost 8 bases, with 8 bases spanning the gap. Germline loops: CDR1 MNHEY, CDR2 SVGEGT. CDR3: CASSYDGGTQYF. In DNA form, the CDR3 reads TGTGCCAGCAGTTACGACGGGGGTACGCAGTATTTT.

The chain is built from TRBV28 and TRBJ1-2; D is uncertain. Trimming removed 4 bases from V and 2 bases from J, with 17 bases in between. Germline V gives CDR1 MDHEN, CDR2 SYDVKM. The CDR3 is made up of 16 amino acids. The CDR3, as DNA: TGTGCCAGCAGTTCATATCAAAGCGCCACCAACTATGGCTACACCTTC. This sequence encodes CASSSYQSATNYGYTF.

The genes are TRBV7-3 and TRBJ1-1; weak D call: TRBD1 (5 bases). The CDR3 spans 16 residues. Trimming left V 8 bases short and J 0 bases short, with 19 bases between. In germline, CDR1 is SGHTA, CDR2 FQGTGA. DNA of the CDR3: TGTGCCAGCCCCTGGGGCCGTTTAAACATGAACACTGAAGCTTTCTTT. Residues: CASPWGRLNMNTEAFF.

The V gene is TRBV18, the J gene TRBJ1-6; D remains ambiguous. This CDR3 region has 15 residues. The V gene lost 1 base and the J gene lost 6 bases, with 10 bases spanning the gap. Germline-derived CDR1 and CDR2 are KGHSH and LQKENI. The CDR3 nucleotides read TGTGCCAGCTCACCACGGGCAGACCGTAATTCACCCCTCCACTTT. Encoded protein: CASSPRADRNSPLHF.

This clone has a single count. The V call is TRBV29-1, the J call TRBJ2-2; D is unresolved. Trimming cost V 5 bases and J 2 bases, with 9 bases left between them. Germline values: CDR1 SQVTM, CDR2 ANQGSEA. There are 13 residues in the CDR3. CDR3 nucleotides: TGCAGCGTTCGAACACTCAACACCGGGGAGCTGTTTTTT. It is translated as CSVRTLNTGELFF.

In its sample, this clone was seen a few times. V and J are TRBV4-2 and TRBJ2-5; 10 nucleotides match TRBD2. Germline-derived CDR1 and CDR2 are LGHNA and YNFKEQ. The junction had 3 bases not matched to a gene; V was cut back by 6 bases and J by 5 bases. The CDR3 is 13 amino acids. CDR3 protein: CASRLTSGETQYF. For the CDR3, the DNA is TGTGCCAGCAGGCTGACTAGCGGGGAGACCCAGTACTTC.

V is TRBV2 and J is TRBJ2-3; 7 bases map to TRBD2. From germline, CDR1 is SNHLY and CDR2 FYNNEI. The CDR3 is made up of 16 amino acids. J gave up 4 bases and V 0 bases, and 7 bases lay outside the gene matches. CDR3 DNA sequence: TGTGCCAGCAGTGAAGCAGGACGCGGGAGTTCAGATACGCAGTATTTT. Amino acids: CASSEAGRGSSDTQYF.

This sequence joins TRBV25-1 and TRBJ2-3; weak D call: TRBD2 (5 bases). CDR3 length equals 17 residues. V shed 7 bases and J shed 5 bases, with 25 bases lying between them. CDR1 MGHDK and CDR2 SYGVNS come from the germline V gene. The CDR3: CASTLSGSLGHGDTQYF. The DNA of the CDR3 is TGTGCCAGCACCCTATCGGGGAGTCTCGGGCATGGAGATACGCAGTATTTT.

The chain joins TRBV28 to TRBJ1-2; no reliable D call. V was cut by 1 base and J by 1 base, with 7 bases left in between. Germline V gene data show CDR1 as MDHEN and CDR2 as SYDVKM. The CDR3 is 14 residues long. The CDR3 loop is CASSLSEDNYGYTF. The DNA for the CDR3 is TGTGCCAGCAGTTTATCGGAGGATAACTATGGCTACACCTTC.

V gene TRBV28 combines with J gene TRBJ2-1; D remains ambiguous. Trimming pared 2 bases from V and 3 bases from J, leaving 11 bases between. The length of the CDR3 is 15 residues. Germline lookup yields CDR1 MDHEN and CDR2 SYDVKM. The chain's CDR3 is CASSLRAVVYNEQFF. CDR3 nucleotides: TGTGCCAGCAGTTTAAGGGCGGTGGTCTACAATGAGCAGTTCTTC.

The chain combines TRBV10-2 with TRBJ2-5; D remains ambiguous. Germline lookup yields CDR1 WSHSY and CDR2 SAAADI. The V end was cut by 4 bases, the J end by 2 bases, with 11 bases between. This CDR3 is built from 14 residues. In DNA form, the CDR3 reads TGCGCCAGCAGTGTAGGTGGGCCACAAGAGACCCAGTACTTC. It codes for CASSVGGPQETQYF.

This rearrangement joins TRBV6-5 to TRBJ2-3, with a possible D match to TRBD1 (5 bases). Trimming cost V 1 base and J 8 bases, with 19 bases left between them. Per the germline V gene, CDR1 is MNHEY and CDR2 is SVGAGI. The CDR3 consists of 16 residues. CDR3 coding DNA: TGTGCCAGCAGTTACTTACAAGGCAGGGCCACGGGTACGCAGTATTTT. Encoded protein: CASSYLQGRATGTQYF.

The chain carries TRBV2 and TRBJ1-3; no clear D gene. The CDR3 extends over 13 amino acids. The V end lost 6 bases, the J end lost 0 bases, and 6 bases lay between the germline ends. The V gene's germline CDR1 is SNHLY and CDR2 FYNNEI. This CDR3 reads CASRGSSGNTIYF. CDR3 DNA sequence: TGTGCCAGCAGGGGCAGCTCTGGAAACACCATATATTTT.

This rearrangement joins TRBV7-2 to TRBJ1-1, with no clear D. There are 14 residues in the CDR3. CDR1 and CDR2 from the germline V gene are SGHTA and FQGNSA. With 1 base removed from V and 2 bases from J, the gap between germline ends came to 8 bases. The CDR3 is CASSLGRHNTEAFF. CDR3 DNA: TGTGCCAGCAGCTTAGGGCGGCATAACACTGAAGCTTTCTTT. Combining the CDR3 with reference TRBV7-2 and TRBJ1-1 gives the whole variable domain GAGVSQSPSNKVTEKGKDVELRCDPISGHTALYWYRQSLGQGLEFLIYFQGNSAPDKSGLPSDRFSAERTGGSVSTLTIQRTQQEDSAVYLCASSLGRHNTEAFFGQGTRLTVV.

The chain recombines TRBV3-1 (or the pseudogene TRBV3-2) with TRBJ1-2; 7 bases are a match to TRBD1. The germline CDR1 and CDR2 sequences are LGHDT and YNNKEL (reference sequence). Trimming removed 5 bases from V and 5 bases from J; junction bases left unmatched: 14. The CDR3 has 16 residues. As DNA, the CDR3 is TGTGCCAGCAGCTCAGGACAGGCAATGTTGGGGTATGGCTACACCTTC. Translation: CASSSGQAMLGYGYTF.

The gene calls are TRBV5-1 and TRBJ1-3; D gene unclear. V shed 1 base and J shed 0 bases, with 2 bases lying between them. The length of the CDR3 is 13 residues. Germline lookup yields CDR1 SGHRS and CDR2 YFSETQ. The CDR3 region is CASSLTSGNTIYF. CDR3 nucleotide sequence: TGCGCCAGCAGCTTGACCTCTGGAAACACCATATATTTT.

The rearrangement links TRBV28 to TRBJ2-3; D is perhaps TRBD2 (7 bases). Germline V gene lookup returns CDR1 MDHEN and CDR2 SYDVKM. The CDR3 length is 14 residues. The V and J ends lost 10 bases and 4 bases respectively, with 18 bases between them. The CDR3 loop is CATRGGVESDTQYF. In nucleotides, the CDR3 is TGTGCCACGAGGGGGGGCGTAGAATCAGATACGCAGTATTTT.

This chain uses TRBV19 with TRBJ1-5; D uncertain. In germline, CDR1 is LNHDA, CDR2 SQIVND (reference sequence). V was cut by 0 bases and J by 7 bases, with 13 bases left in between. This CDR3 has 15 residues. CDR3 residues: CASSIDLFPGQPQHF. The CDR3 DNA sequence: TGTGCCAGTAGTATAGATCTTTTCCCGGGGCAGCCCCAGCATTTT. Variable domain in full (rest from reference TRBV19 and TRBJ1-5): DGGITQSPKYLFRKEGQNVTLSCEQNLNHDAMYWYRQDPGQGLRLIYYSQIVNDFQKGDIAEGYSVSREKKESFPLTVTSAQKNPTAFYLCASSIDLFPGQPQHFGDGTRLSIL.